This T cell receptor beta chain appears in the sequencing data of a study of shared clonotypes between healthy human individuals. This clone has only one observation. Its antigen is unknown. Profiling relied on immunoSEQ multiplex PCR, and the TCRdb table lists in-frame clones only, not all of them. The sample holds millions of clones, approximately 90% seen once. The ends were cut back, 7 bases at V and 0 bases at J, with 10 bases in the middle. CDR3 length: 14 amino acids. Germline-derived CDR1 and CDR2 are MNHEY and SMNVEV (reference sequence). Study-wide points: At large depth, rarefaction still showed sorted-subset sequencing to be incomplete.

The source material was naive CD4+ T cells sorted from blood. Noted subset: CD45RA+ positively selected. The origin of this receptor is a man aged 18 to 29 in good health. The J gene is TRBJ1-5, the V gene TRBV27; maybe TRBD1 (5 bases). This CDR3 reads CASNDRLSNQPQHF. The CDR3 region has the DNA TGTGCCAGCAACGACAGACTTAGCAATCAGCCCCAGCATTTT.